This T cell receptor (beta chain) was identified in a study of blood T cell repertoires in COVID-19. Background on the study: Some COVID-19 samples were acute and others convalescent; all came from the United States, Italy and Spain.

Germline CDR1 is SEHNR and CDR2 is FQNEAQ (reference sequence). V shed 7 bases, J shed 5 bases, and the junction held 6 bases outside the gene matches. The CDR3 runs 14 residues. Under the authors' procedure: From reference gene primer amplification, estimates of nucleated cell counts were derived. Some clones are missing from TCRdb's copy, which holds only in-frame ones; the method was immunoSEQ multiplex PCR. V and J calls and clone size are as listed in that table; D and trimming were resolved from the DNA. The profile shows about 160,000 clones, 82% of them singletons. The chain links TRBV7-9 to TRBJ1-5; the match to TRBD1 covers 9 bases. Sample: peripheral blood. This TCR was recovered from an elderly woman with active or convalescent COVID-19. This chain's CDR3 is CASTVDRGDQPQHF. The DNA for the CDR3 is TGTGCCAGCACCGTGGACAGGGGTGATCAGCCCCAGCATTTT.